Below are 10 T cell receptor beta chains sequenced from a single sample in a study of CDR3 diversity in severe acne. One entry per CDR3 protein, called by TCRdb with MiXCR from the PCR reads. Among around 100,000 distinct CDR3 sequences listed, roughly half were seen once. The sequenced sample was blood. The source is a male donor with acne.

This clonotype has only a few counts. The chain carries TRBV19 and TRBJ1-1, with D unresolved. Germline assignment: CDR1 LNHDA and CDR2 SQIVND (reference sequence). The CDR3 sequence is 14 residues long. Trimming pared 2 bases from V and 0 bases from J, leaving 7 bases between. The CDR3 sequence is CASSILGLNTEAFF. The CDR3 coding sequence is TGTGCCAGTAGTATATTGGGCTTGAACACTGAAGCTTTCTTT.

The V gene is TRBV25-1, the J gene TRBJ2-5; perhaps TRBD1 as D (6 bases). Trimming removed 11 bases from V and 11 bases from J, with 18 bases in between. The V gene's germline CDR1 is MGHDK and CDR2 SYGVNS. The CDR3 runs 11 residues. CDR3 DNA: TGTGCCTCCGAGAGGGGGAATGAGCAGTACTTC. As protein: CASERGNEQYF.

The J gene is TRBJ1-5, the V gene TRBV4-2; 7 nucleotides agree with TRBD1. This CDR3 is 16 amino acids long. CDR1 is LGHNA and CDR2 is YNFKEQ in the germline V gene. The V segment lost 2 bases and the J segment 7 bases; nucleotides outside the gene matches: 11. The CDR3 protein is CASSQQLGQGDQPQHF. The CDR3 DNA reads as TGTGCCAGCAGCCAACAATTAGGGCAGGGGGACCAGCCCCAGCATTTT.

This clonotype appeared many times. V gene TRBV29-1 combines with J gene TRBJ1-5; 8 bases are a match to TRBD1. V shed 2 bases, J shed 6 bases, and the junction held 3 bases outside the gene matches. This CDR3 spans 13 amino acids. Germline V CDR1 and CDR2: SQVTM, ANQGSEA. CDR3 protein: CSVEQGAGQPQHF. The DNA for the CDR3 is TGCAGCGTTGAACAGGGGGCCGGTCAGCCCCAGCATTTT. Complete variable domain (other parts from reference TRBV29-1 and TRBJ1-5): SAVISQKPSRDICQRGTSLTIQCQVDSQVTMMFWYRQQPGQSLTLIATANQGSEATYESGFVIDKFPISRPNLTFSTLTVSNMSPEDSSIYLCSVEQGAGQPQHFGDGTRLSIL.

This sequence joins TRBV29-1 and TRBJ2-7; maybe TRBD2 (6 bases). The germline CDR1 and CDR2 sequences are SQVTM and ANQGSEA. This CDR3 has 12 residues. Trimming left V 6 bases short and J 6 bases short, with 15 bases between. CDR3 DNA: TGCAGCGTCGGCTCCGGGAGTAGCGAGCAGTACTTC. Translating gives CSVGSGSSEQYF.

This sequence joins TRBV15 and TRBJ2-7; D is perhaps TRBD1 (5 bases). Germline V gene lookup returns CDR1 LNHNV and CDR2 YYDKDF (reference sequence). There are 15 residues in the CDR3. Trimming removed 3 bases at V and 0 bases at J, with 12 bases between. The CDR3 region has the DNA TGTGCCACCAGCAGGGGTCAAGGGGCCTCCTACGAGCAGTACTTC. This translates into CATSRGQGASYEQYF.

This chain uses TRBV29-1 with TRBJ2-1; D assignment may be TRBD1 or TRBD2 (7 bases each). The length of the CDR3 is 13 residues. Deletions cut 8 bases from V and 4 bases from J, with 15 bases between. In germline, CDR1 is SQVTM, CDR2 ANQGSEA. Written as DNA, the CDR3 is TGCAGCTCCCAGGGGGGGGTATACAATGAGCAGTTCTTC. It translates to CSSQGGVYNEQFF.

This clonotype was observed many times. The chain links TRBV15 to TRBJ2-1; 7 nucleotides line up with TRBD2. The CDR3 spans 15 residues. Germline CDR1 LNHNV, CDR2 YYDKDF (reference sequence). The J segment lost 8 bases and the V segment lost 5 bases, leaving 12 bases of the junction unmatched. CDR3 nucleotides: TGTGCCACCAGCCGACCGGGACTATCTATCGATGAGCAGTTCTTC. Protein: CATSRPGLSIDEQFF.

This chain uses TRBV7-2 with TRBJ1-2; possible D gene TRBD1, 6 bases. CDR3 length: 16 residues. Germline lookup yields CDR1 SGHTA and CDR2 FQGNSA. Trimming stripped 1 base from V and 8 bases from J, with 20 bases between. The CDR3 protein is CASSLDGWGASDGYTF. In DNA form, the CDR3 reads TGTGCCAGCAGCTTAGATGGATGGGGGGCGTCGGACGGCTACACCTTC.

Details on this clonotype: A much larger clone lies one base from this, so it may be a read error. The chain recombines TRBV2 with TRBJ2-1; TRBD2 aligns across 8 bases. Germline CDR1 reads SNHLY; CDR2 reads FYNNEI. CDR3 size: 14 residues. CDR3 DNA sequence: TGTACCAGCAGTGTTAGCGGGATTTACAATGAGCAGTTCTTC. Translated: CTSSVSGIYNEQFF.